This T cell receptor beta chain was captured in a study of shared clonotypes between healthy human individuals. Sequencing used immunoSEQ multiplex PCR; TCRdb keeps in-frame clones, though not all of them. The table has under 2,500,000 clones, under 97% seen once. Trimming removed 0 bases at V and 10 bases at J, with 7 bases between. Germline loops: CDR1 MNHEY, CDR2 SVGAGI. The CDR3 extends over 12 amino acids. V usage is TRBV6-5 and J usage is TRBJ1-3; D is ambiguous. The TCR originated in a man aged 18 to 29 in good health. Sequenced input: naive CD4+ T cells sorted from blood. Subset: CD45RA+ positively selected. The CDR3 spells CASSYSKETIYF. In nucleotides, the CDR3 is TGTGCCAGCAGTTACTCGAAGGAAACCATATATTTT.